This section outlines one T cell receptor (beta chain) sequence together with its context. The antigen is not known. Additional DNA sequences in this sample encode the identical CDR3. The sample comes from a study of shared clonotypes between healthy human individuals. Study-level points and caveats: Generally, naive subsets came out with larger estimated richness than memory subsets. Sampling involved blood alone; tissue repertoires likely differ.

This CDR3 comprises 12 residues. The germline CDR1 and CDR2 sequences are MNHNS and SASEGT. V lost 5 bases and J lost 3, with 5 bases in between. The repertoire was sequenced with immunoSEQ multiplex PCR; TCRdb's copy has only in-frame clones and lacks some. The table lists over a million clones, more than 95% of them singletons, with roughly 1.2% in the top ten. The sample consisted of naive CD4+ T cells sorted from blood. Subset reported: CD45RA+ positively selected. The J gene is TRBJ1-5, the V gene TRBV6-1; D is uncertain. The clonotype was recovered from a young man in good health. CDR3 nucleotides: TGTGCCAGCAGTCTGAACAATCAGCCCCAGCATTTT. Its protein product is CASSLNNQPQHF.